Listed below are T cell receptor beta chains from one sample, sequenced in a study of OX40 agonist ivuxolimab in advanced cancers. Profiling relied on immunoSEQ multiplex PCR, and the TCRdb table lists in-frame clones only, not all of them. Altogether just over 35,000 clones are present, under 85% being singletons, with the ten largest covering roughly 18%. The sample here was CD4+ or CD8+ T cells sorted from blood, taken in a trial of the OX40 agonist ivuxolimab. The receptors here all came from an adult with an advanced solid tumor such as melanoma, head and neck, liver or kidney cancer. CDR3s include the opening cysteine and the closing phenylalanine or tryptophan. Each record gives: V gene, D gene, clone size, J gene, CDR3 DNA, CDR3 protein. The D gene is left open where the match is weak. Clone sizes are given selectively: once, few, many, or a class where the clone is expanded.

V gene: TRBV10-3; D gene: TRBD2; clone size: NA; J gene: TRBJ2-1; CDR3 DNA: TGTGCCATCAGTGAGCGCGGGACTAGCGTTGCCTCCTACAATGAGCAGTTCTTC; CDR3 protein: CAISERGTSVASYNEQFF
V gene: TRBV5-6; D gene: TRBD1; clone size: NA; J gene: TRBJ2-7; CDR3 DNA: TGTGCCAGCAGCCCGGGACAGTCCTACGAGCAGTACTTC; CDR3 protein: CASSPGQSYEQYF
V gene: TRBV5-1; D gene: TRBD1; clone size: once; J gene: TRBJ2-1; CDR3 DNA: TGCGCCAGCTTTACCGGGACAGGACACAATGAGCAGTTCTTC; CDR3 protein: CASFTGTGHNEQFF
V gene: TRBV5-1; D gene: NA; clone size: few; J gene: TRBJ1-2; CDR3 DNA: TGCGCCAGCAGCTTCCCCGGGATTCCTGACTATGGCTACACCTTC; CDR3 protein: CASSFPGIPDYGYTF
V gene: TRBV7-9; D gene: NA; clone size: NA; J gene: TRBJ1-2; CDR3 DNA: TGTGCCAGCAGCTTAAGCTTCTATGGCTACACCTTC; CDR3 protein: CASSLSFYGYTF
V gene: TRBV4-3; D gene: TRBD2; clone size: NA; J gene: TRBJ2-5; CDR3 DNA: TGCGCCAGCAGCCAAGAAAGCGGGACTAGCTTAGAGACCCAGTACTTC; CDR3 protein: CASSQESGTSLETQYF
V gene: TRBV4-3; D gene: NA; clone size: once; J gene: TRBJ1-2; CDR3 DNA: TGCGCCAGCAGCCAAGAATACCCAGGGAACTATGGCTACACCTTC; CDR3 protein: CASSQEYPGNYGYTF
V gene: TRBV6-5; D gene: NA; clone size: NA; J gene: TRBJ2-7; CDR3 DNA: TGTGCCAGCAGTTACTCGGCGGACACTGGCGAGCAGTACTTC; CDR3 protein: CASSYSADTGEQYF
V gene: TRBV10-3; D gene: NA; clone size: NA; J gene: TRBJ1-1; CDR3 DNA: TGTGCCATCAGTGAGCTTGGTACCACTGAAGCTTTCTTT; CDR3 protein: CAISELGTTEAFF
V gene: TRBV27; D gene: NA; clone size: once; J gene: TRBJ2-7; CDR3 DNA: TGTGCCAGCAGTTTAAGGGCAGGGAGCAACGAGCAGTACTTC; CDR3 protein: CASSLRAGSNEQYF
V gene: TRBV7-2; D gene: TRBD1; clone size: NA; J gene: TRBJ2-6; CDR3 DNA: TGTGCCAGCAGCTTATCGGGACAGGGTTACTCTGGGGCCAACGTCCTGACTTTC; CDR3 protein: CASSLSGQGYSGANVLTF
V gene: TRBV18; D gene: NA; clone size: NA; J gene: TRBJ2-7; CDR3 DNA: TGTGCCAGCTCACCGGCGAGGAACGAGCAGTACTTC; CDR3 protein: CASSPARNEQYF
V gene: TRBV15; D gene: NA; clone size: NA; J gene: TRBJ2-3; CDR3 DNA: TGTGCCACCAGCAGAGATTGGACAGATACGCAGTATTTT; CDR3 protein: CATSRDWTDTQYF
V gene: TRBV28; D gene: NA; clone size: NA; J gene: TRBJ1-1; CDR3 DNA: TGTGCCAGCAGTTACGGACAGTCTGAAGCTTTCTTT; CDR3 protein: CASSYGQSEAFF
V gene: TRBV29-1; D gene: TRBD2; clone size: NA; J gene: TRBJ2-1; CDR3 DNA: TGCAGCGTTGAAAGGGCTAGCGGGAGGCGGAATGAGCAGTTCTTC; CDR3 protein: CSVERASGRRNEQFF
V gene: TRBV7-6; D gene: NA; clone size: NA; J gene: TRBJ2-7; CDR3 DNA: TGTGCCAGCAGCTTAGGGGGGGAGGCCTACGAGCAGTACTTC; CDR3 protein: CASSLGGEAYEQYF